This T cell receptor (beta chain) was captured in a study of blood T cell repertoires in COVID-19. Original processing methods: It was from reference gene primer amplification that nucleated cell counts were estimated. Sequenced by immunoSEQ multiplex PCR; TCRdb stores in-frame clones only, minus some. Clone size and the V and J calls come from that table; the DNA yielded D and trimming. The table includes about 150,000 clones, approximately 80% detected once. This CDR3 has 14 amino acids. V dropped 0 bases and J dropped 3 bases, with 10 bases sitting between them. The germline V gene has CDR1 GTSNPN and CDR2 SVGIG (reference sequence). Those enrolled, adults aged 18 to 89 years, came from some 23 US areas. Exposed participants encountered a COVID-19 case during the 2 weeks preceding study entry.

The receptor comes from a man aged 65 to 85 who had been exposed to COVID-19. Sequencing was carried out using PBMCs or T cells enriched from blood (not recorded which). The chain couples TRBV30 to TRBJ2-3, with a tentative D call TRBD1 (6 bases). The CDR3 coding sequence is TGTGCCTGGAGTGTTGGGGGCCTTACAGATACGCAGTATTTT. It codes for CAWSVGGLTDTQYF.